This T cell receptor (beta chain) appears in the sequencing data of a study of neurological immune-mediated disorders. Study results and caveats: One related-CDR3 cluster, identified by phylogenetic grouping, held the repertoires of 18 of 34 multiple sclerosis patients and was a possible signature.

CDR1 is LNHDA, CDR2 SQIVND, per germline (reference sequence). The CDR3 runs 13 residues. The V segment lost 8 bases and the J segment 7 bases; nucleotides outside the gene matches: 9. One entry per CDR3 protein, called by TCRdb with MiXCR from the 5' RACE reads. This sample has roughly 50,000 distinct CDR3 sequences; roughly 4.4% occur once, and the top ten carry around 6%. This clonotype occurred a few times. Its antigen is unidentified. The sample comprised PBMCs. The sequence was collected from an older woman with multiple sclerosis. The chain carries TRBV19 and TRBJ2-5; 8 bases map to TRBD2. The CDR3 reads CASGSGGPGTQYF. The CDR3, as DNA: TGTGCCAGTGGAAGCGGGGGCCCAGGGACCCAGTACTTC.